The clone carrying this T cell receptor (beta chain) was detected a few times. Its antigen is unknown. The sample originates from a study of metastatic and nonmetastatic thyroid tumors. At the level of the study: Malignant and benign thyroid patients had repertoires compared in peripheral blood and tumor or nodule tissue. Study-wide findings and caveats: TCR beta diversity was reportedly significantly higher in malignant thyroid tumors than benign nodules, in blood and tumor.

Patients underwent thyroid surgery, and none had received any treatment before it. Under the authors' procedure: What underpinned the distant-metastasis classifier for papillary thyroid cancer was the set of CDR3 differences across clinicopathological groups. TCRdb reanalyzed the PCR reads with MiXCR. What appears here as the V and J calls and clone size reflects TCRdb's work, not the paper's. Of 9,500 to 11,000 clones listed, 25% to 35% are singletons. The source is a female donor with papillary thyroid cancer or a benign thyroid nodule (not recorded which). Some clones in this sample may be carry-over from other donors' samples. Input material: tumor tissue.

In DNA, the CDR3 is TGTGCCAGCAGTTACACTCCAGGGGACAATTCACCCCTCCACTTT. It is translated as CASSYTPGDNSPLHF. The chain has TRBV6-5 and TRBJ1-6, with D possibly being TRBD1 (6 bases). Germline lookup yields CDR1 MNHEY and CDR2 SVGAGI. This CDR3 contains 15 residues. V shed 2 bases and J shed 7 bases, with 12 bases lying between them.